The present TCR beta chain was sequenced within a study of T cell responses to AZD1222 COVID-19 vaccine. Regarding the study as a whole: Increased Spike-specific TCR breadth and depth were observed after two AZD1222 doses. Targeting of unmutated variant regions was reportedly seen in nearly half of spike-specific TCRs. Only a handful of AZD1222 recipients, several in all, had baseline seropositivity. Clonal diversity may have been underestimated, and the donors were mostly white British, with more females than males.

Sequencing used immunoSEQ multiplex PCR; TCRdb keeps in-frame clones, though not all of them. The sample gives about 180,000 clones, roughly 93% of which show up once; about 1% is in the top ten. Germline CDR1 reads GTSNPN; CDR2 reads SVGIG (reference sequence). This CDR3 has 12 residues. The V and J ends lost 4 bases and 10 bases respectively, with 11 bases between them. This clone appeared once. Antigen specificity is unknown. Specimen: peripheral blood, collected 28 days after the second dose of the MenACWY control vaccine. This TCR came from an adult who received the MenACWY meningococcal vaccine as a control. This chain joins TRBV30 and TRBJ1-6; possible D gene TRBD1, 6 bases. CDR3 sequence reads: CAWNRAESPLHF. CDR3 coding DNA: TGTGCCTGGAACAGGGCCGAGTCACCCCTCCACTTT.